A selection of T cell receptor beta chains follows, all from one sample in a study of cytomegalovirus exposure and HLA in healthy donors. Profiled with immunoSEQ multiplex PCR; TCRdb holds only in-frame clones, not every one. The sample contains under 80,000 clones, around 89% of which appear only once. Sequencing was performed on PBMCs. Receptors were obtained from a woman aged 18-29 years in good health and CMV-seronegative. The CDR3 runs from the conserved cysteine through the conserved F or W. A D gene is named only where the DNA matches it firmly. The size field is filled for only some rows; it gives once, few, many or a size class.

V	J	D	size	CDR3	DNA
TRBV2	TRBJ1-5	TRBD1	-	CASRAYRGPSNQPQHF	TGTGCCAGCAGGGCCTACAGGGGGCCTTCCAATCAGCCCCAGCATTTT
TRBV7-9	TRBJ2-5	TRBD1	-	CASSPLTGGGETQYF	TGTGCCAGCAGCCCATTGACAGGGGGCGGAGAGACCCAGTACTTC
TRBV7-9	TRBJ2-2	-	once	CASTIQGDTGELFF	TGTGCCAGCACGATACAGGGAGACACCGGGGAGCTGTTTTTT
TRBV29-1	TRBJ2-1	TRBD2	-	CSVESGEAHYNEQFF	TGCAGCGTTGAAAGCGGGGAGGCCCATTACAATGAGCAGTTCTTC
TRBV30	TRBJ1-5	-	-	CASGGVPQHF	TGTGCCTCCGGCGGGGTGCCCCAGCATTTT
TRBV6-5	TRBJ2-3	TRBD1	-	CASRLTGGLDTQYF	TGTGCCAGCAGGTTGACAGGGGGCCTAGATACGCAGTATTTT
TRBV28	TRBJ2-7	-	-	CASSLRDQGGPLSHSYEQYF	TGTGCCAGCAGTTTGAGGGACCAGGGGGGACCCTTATCACACTCCTACGAGCAGTACTTC
TRBV13	TRBJ1-4	TRBD1	-	CASSLRYGTATNEKLFF	TGTGCCAGCAGCTTAAGGTACGGGACAGCGACTAATGAAAAACTGTTTTTT
TRBV6-6	TRBJ2-3	TRBD2	once	CASSLIGGNTDTQYF	TGTGCCAGCAGTTTGATCGGGGGGAACACAGATACGCAGTATTTT
TRBV28	TRBJ2-7	TRBD1	once	CASSPTGGRYEQYF	TGTGCCAGCAGTCCGACAGGGGGCAGGTACGAGCAGTACTTC
TRBV5-1	TRBJ2-1	TRBD2	-	CASSLNDGGAEQFF	TGCGCCAGCAGCTTGAATGACGGGGGGGCTGAGCAGTTCTTC
TRBV6-1	TRBJ2-7	TRBD2	-	CASRGDYKYEQYF	TGTGCCAGCAGGGGGGACTACAAATACGAGCAGTACTTC
TRBV6-1	TRBJ1-1	-	-	CASSERTDPWAFF	TGTGCCAGCAGTGAAAGGACTGATCCCTGGGCTTTCTTT
TRBV19	TRBJ1-1	TRBD1	-	CASTGQGWAEAFF	TGTGCCAGTACCGGACAGGGGTGGGCTGAAGCTTTCTTT
TRBV5-1	TRBJ1-2	TRBD1	few	CASSRRQGLSYGYTF	TGCGCCAGCAGCCGAAGACAGGGACTGAGCTATGGCTACACCTTC
TRBV11-3	TRBJ2-2	-	few	CASKLSSANTGELFF	TGTGCCAGCAAACTGTCATCGGCGAACACCGGGGAGCTGTTTTTT
TRBV21-1	TRBJ1-5	-	once	CASGGRRGNQPQHF	TGTGCCAGCGGGGGGAGAAGAGGCAATCAGCCCCAGCATTTT
TRBV28	TRBJ2-7	-	-	CASSLYETRNEQYF	TGTGCCAGCAGTTTATACGAGACACGGAACGAGCAGTACTTC
TRBV6-1	TRBJ2-3	TRBD2	once	CASRLAASTDTQYF	TGTGCCAGCAGACTAGCGGCTAGCACAGATACGCAGTATTTT
TRBV19	TRBJ2-7	TRBD1	once	CASSTGTGGNEQYF	TGTGCCAGTAGCACCGGGACAGGGGGTAACGAGCAGTACTTC
TRBV30	TRBJ2-7	-	-	CASEVLANYEQYF	TGTGCCTCGGAGGTCCTGGCCAACTACGAGCAGTACTTC
TRBV18	TRBJ2-2	-	-	CASSPSGAGANTGELFF	TGTGCCAGCTCACCGTCAGGGGCCGGGGCGAACACCGGGGAGCTGTTTTTT
TRBV28	TRBJ1-2	TRBD1	-	CASSWTGGSYGYTF	TGTGCCAGCAGTTGGACAGGGGGCAGCTATGGCTACACCTTC
TRBV11-3	TRBJ2-1	TRBD2	few	CASSLDQGGSGRASEQFF	TGTGCCAGCAGCTTAGACCAGGGGGGTAGCGGGAGGGCCAGTGAGCAGTTCTTC
TRBV28	TRBJ2-7	-	-	CASSQPGQKLNYEQYF	TGTGCCAGCAGTCAACCCGGACAGAAATTAAACTACGAGCAGTACTTC
TRBV5-8	TRBJ1-5	-	once	CASSFSAGYSNQPQHF	TGTGCCAGCAGCTTCTCGGCGGGGTATAGCAATCAGCCCCAGCATTTT
TRBV4-2	TRBJ1-4	TRBD1	-	CASSQVRTGSNEKLFF	TGTGCCAGCAGCCAAGTTAGGACAGGGTCCAATGAAAAACTGTTTTTT
TRBV2	TRBJ1-5	-	-	CASSYTNSNQPQHF	TGTGCCAGCAGTTACACGAATAGCAATCAGCCCCAGCATTTT
TRBV18	TRBJ2-7	TRBD1	-	CASSKTGEEQYF	TGTGCCAGCTCTAAGACAGGGGAGGAGCAGTACTTC